The T cell receptor beta chain described here comes from a study of shared clonotypes between healthy human individuals. Assay: immunoSEQ multiplex PCR; the TCRdb copy retains only in-frame clones and omits some. The table lists around 700,000 clones, more than 70% of them singletons, with 1.8% in the top ten. Trimming stripped 6 bases from V and 1 base from J, with 11 bases between. This CDR3 has 14 residues. The germline CDR1 and CDR2 sequences are SGHRS and YFSETQ. The sequence derives from a woman in her 30s in good health. Sequenced material: memory CD4+ T cells sorted from blood. Sample subset: CD45RA-negative fraction. The rearrangement links TRBV5-1 to TRBJ2-1, with unresolved D. DNA of the CDR3: TGCGCCAGCAAAACAGCCTCGTCCTACAATGAGCAGTTCTTC. It translates to CASKTASSYNEQFF.